The 26 T cell receptor beta chains below all came from one sample that was sequenced in a study of human T cells and chemical hapten exposure. Regarding time point: pre-sensitization, week 0. Treatment here: therapeutic diphenylcyclopropenone sensitization with weekly scalp DPC. TCRdb fed the RACE reads into MiXCR, producing one record per CDR3 protein. The sample has about 290,000 distinct CDR3 sequences; 7.5% to 9% are singletons. The sequenced sample was whole blood, obtained in connection with sensitization to the hapten diphenylcyclopropenone (DPC). All receptors derive from a young man with alopecia areata. Some clones in this sample may be carry-over from other donors' samples.

This clonotype was seen a handful of times. The gene calls are TRBV15 and TRBJ2-2; 7 positions agree with TRBD1. Germline CDR1 is LNHNV and CDR2 is YYDKDF (reference sequence). The CDR3 consists of 14 residues. V shed 11 bases and J 3 bases; nucleotides not matched to a gene: 9. CDR3 region: CAATGVGDTGELFF. The CDR3 DNA sequence: TGTGCCGCCACAGGGGTCGGGGACACCGGGGAGCTGTTTTTT.

This clonotype was detected a few times. V usage is TRBV7-9 and J usage is TRBJ2-5; TRBD2 agrees at 10 bases. This CDR3 spans 18 amino acids. Germline V lookup: CDR1 SEHNR, CDR2 FQNEAQ (reference sequence). The V and J ends lost 1 base and 4 bases, in that order; junction bases with no gene match: 12. The CDR3 DNA reads as TGTGCCAGCAGCTTAGGGGCTAGCGGGGGCCCCCGGGGAGAGACCCAGTACTTC. It is translated as CASSLGASGGPRGETQYF.

In this sample, this clonotype turned up many times. The chain links TRBV2 to TRBJ1-2; D perhaps matches TRBD1 (6 bases). This CDR3 contains 12 residues. Per the germline V gene, CDR1 is SNHLY and CDR2 is FYNNEI. Trimming removed 4 bases at V and 6 bases at J, with 9 bases between. CDR3 sequence reads: CASSGDTNGYTF. CDR3 bases: TGTGCCAGCAGTGGGGACACGAATGGCTACACCTTC.

The chain joins TRBV12-3 or TRBV12-4 to TRBJ2-7; TRBD2 is a possible D gene (6 bases). The CDR3 runs to 15 residues. CDR3 protein: CVSSLAAGSRFEQYV. In nucleotides, the CDR3 is TGTGTCAGCAGTTTAGCAGCGGGTTCAAGGTTCGAGCAGTACGTC.

V and J are TRBV7-2 and TRBJ2-5; D is uncertain. The CDR3 runs 14 residues. Trimming removed 1 base from V and 1 base from J, with 7 bases in between. Germline CDR1 is SGHTA and CDR2 is FQGNSA. DNA of the CDR3: TGTGCCAGCAGCTTAGTTCACTCCCAAGAGACCCAGTACTTC. Translation: CASSLVHSQETQYF.

V gene TRBV4-2 combines with J gene TRBJ2-1, with TRBD1 matching over 8 bases. The J segment lost 8 bases and the V segment lost 1 base, leaving 10 bases of the junction unmatched. The germline V gene has CDR1 LGHNA and CDR2 YNFKEQ. CDR3 length: 16 residues. The CDR3 sequence is CASSQVLGQGKYEQFF. The DNA of the CDR3 is TGTGCCAGCAGCCAAGTCTTAGGACAGGGCAAATATGAGCAGTTCTTC.

The chain couples TRBV11-2 to TRBJ2-5; weak D call: TRBD1 (6 bases). With 1 base removed from V and 2 bases from J, the gap between germline ends came to 8 bases. This CDR3 region has 14 residues. The germline V gene has CDR1 SGHAT and CDR2 FQNNGV. Here the CDR3 reads CASSLGQEQETQYF. The CDR3 nucleotides are TGTGCCAGCAGCTTAGGACAGGAGCAAGAGACCCAGTACTTC.

The table lists this clonotype with a few counts. The CDR3 coding sequence is TGTGCCAGTAGTACCCCCGACAGGGGGCGCGGTCAGCCCCAGCATTTT. As protein: CASSTPDRGRGQPQHF. V gene TRBV19 combines with J gene TRBJ1-5; 10 bases agree with TRBD1. V gave up 4 bases and J gave up 6 bases; unmatched junction bases: 9. Germline V gene lookup returns CDR1 LNHDA and CDR2 SQIVND (reference sequence). The CDR3 covers 16 residues.

This clonotype has at least ten counts. The chain has TRBV20-1 and TRBJ1-5; 10 nucleotides align to TRBD1. The V gene end was trimmed by 5 bases and the J gene end by 2 bases; junction bases not matched to a gene: 6. The CDR3 extends over 15 amino acids. CDR1 DFQATT and CDR2 SNEGSKA come from the germline V gene (reference sequence). The CDR3 DNA reads as TGCAGTGCTTGGACCGGGACAGGGGGCAATCAGCCCCAGCATTTT. It yields the protein CSAWTGTGGNQPQHF.

The CDR3 is CASSVQNTGELFF. DNA for the CDR3: TGTGCCAGCAGCGTGCAGAACACCGGGGAGCTGTTTTTT. The chain is built from TRBV9 and TRBJ2-2; D not resolved. The CDR3 contains 13 residues. The V end lost 2 bases, the J end lost 1 base, and 3 bases lay between the germline ends. The germline gives CDR1 SGDLS, CDR2 YYNGEE.

In this sample, this clonotype turned up many times. This chain connects TRBV20-1 to TRBJ1-1; D is ambiguous. The CDR3 is made up of 11 amino acids. Germline V gives CDR1 DFQATT, CDR2 SNEGSKA (reference sequence). Trimming shortened V by 4 bases and J by 5 bases, and 8 bases separated the two germline ends. Here the CDR3 reads CSAKWVTEAFF. CDR3 DNA sequence: TGCAGTGCTAAATGGGTAACTGAAGCTTTCTTT.

This sequence joins TRBV27 and TRBJ2-1; D is possibly TRBD1 or TRBD2 (5 bases each). There are 15 residues in the CDR3. Per germline, CDR1 MNHEY and CDR2 SMNVEV (reference sequence). V lost 6 bases, J lost 2 bases, and 14 bases lay in between. CDR3 sequence reads: CASRLAGQTYNEQFF. CDR3 DNA sequence: TGTGCCAGCAGGCTAGCAGGGCAGACCTACAATGAGCAGTTCTTC.

This clonotype has more than one count but fewer than ten. The chain employs TRBV5-1 and TRBJ2-2; perhaps D is TRBD1 or TRBD2 (5 bases each). CDR3 length: 16 amino acids. Looked up from germline, CDR1 is SGHRS and CDR2 is YFSETQ. With 1 base removed from V and 0 bases from J, the gap between germline ends came to 10 bases. DNA for the CDR3: TGCGCCAGCAGCTTGTCAGGGACCACGAACACCGGGGAGCTGTTTTTT. It codes for CASSLSGTTNTGELFF.

The chain couples TRBV28 to TRBJ1-6, with D unclear. The germline V gene has CDR1 MDHEN and CDR2 SYDVKM. The CDR3 contains 18 residues. With 2 bases removed from V and 3 bases from J, the gap between germline ends came to 17 bases. The DNA of the CDR3 is TGTGCCAGCAGTTTAAGGGCAGGTCTTCCTAACTATAATTCACCCCTCCACTTT. Protein sequence: CASSLRAGLPNYNSPLHF. Full variable domain (remainder filled in from reference TRBV28 and TRBJ1-6): DVKVTQSSRYLVKRTGEKVFLECVQDMDHENMFWYRQDPGLGLRLIYFSYDVKMKEKGDIPEGYSVSREKKERFSLILESASTNQTSMYLCASSLRAGLPNYNSPLHFGNGTRLTVT.

CDR3 amino acids: CASSQGRQDNEQFF. Here the CDR3 DNA reads TGCGCCAGCAGCCAAGGAAGGCAGGACAATGAGCAGTTCTTC. The genes are TRBV4-1 and TRBJ2-1, with no clear D. V dropped 1 base and J dropped 5 bases, with 9 bases sitting between them. The CDR3 has 14 amino acids. Germline V gene data show CDR1 as MGHRA and CDR2 as YSYEKL.

The table lists this clonotype with a few counts. The chain links TRBV5-1 to TRBJ1-3, with D possibly TRBD1 on 5 matching bases. V was clipped by 4 bases and J by 7 bases, with 21 bases between them. CDR1 and CDR2 from the germline V gene are SGHRS and YFSETQ. The CDR3 is made up of 16 amino acids. The CDR3 region is CASSVGERTLRNTIYF. CDR3 nucleotides: TGCGCCAGCAGCGTGGGGGAGCGGACATTAAGGAACACCATATATTTT. Using reference TRBV5-1 and TRBJ1-3 for the parts outside the CDR3, the full variable domain is KAGVTQTPRYLIKTRGQQVTLSCSPISGHRSVSWYQQTPGQGLQFLFEYFSETQRNKGNFPGRFSGRQFSNSRSEMNVSTLELGDSALYLCASSVGERTLRNTIYFGEGSWLTVV.

There are many counts of this clonotype. V is TRBV25-1 and J is TRBJ1-5; TRBD1 might be the D (6 bases). The CDR3 runs to 12 residues. Germline CDR1 MGHDK, CDR2 SYGVNS. The V end was cut by 5 bases, the J end by 6 bases, with 8 bases between. In DNA, the CDR3 is TGTGCCAGCAGTATGGGGGCTCAGCCCCAGCATTTT. Protein product: CASSMGAQPQHF.

This clonotype was seen ten or more times. The chain recombines TRBV6-2 or TRBV6-3 with TRBJ1-2, with D hard to call. Trimming removed 2 bases from V and 0 bases from J, with 7 bases in between. Germline assignment: CDR1 MNHEY and CDR2 SVGEGT. This CDR3 contains 14 residues. The CDR3 bases are TGTGCCAGCAGTTACAGGAAGACTAACTATGGCTACACCTTC. As protein: CASSYRKTNYGYTF.

This clonotype was recorded at least ten times. This chain connects TRBV4-3 to TRBJ2-3; no clear D gene. CDR3 length: 16 amino acids. The ends were cut back, 1 base at V and 0 bases at J, with 11 bases in the middle. CDR1 and CDR2 from the germline V gene are LGHNA and YSLEER. The CDR3 coding sequence is TGCGCCAGCAGCCAAGCAGATTATTCTAGCACAGATACGCAGTATTTT. Residues: CASSQADYSSTDTQYF.

This rearrangement joins TRBV11-2 to TRBJ1-3; no clear D gene. Germline loops: CDR1 SGHAT, CDR2 FQNNGV. The CDR3 spans 13 residues. V lost 3 bases, J lost 0 bases, and 3 bases lay in between. CDR3 sequence reads: CASSFVSGNTIYF. DNA of the CDR3: TGTGCCAGCAGCTTCGTCTCTGGAAACACCATATATTTT.

This sequence joins TRBV10-3 and TRBJ1-3, with D unresolved. In germline, CDR1 is ENHRY, CDR2 SYGVKD. This CDR3 contains 13 residues. The V end lost 9 bases, the J end lost 0 bases, and 9 bases lay between the germline ends. The CDR3 bases are TGTGCCATTCGATCGAGCTCTGGAAACACCATATATTTT. The encoded protein is CAIRSSSGNTIYF.

The gene calls are TRBV9 and TRBJ2-2; a possible D gene is TRBD1 (6 bases). The CDR3 loop spans 14 amino acids. The germline V and J ends were trimmed by 2 bases and 1 base, with 6 bases remaining between them. Germline values: CDR1 SGDLS, CDR2 YYNGEE. DNA of the CDR3: TGTGCCAGCAGCGTGACAGGGAACACCGGGGAGCTGTTTTTT. Translation: CASSVTGNTGELFF.

This clonotype occurred a few times. The chain uses TRBV5-1 and TRBJ1-1, with D possibly TRBD1 on 6 matching bases. V lost 4 bases to trimming and J lost 6 bases, with 19 bases between them. This CDR3 is 15 amino acids long. Germline V lookup: CDR1 SGHRS, CDR2 YFSETQ. CDR3 amino acids: CASSPGARSGPEAFF. The CDR3 nucleotides are TGCGCCAGCAGCCCGGGGGCGAGGTCTGGCCCTGAAGCTTTCTTT. Filled out from reference TRBV5-1 and TRBJ1-1, the complete variable domain reads KAGVTQTPRYLIKTRGQQVTLSCSPISGHRSVSWYQQTPGQGLQFLFEYFSETQRNKGNFPGRFSGRQFSNSRSEMNVSTLELGDSALYLCASSPGARSGPEAFFGQGTRLTVV.

V usage is TRBV7-2 and J usage is TRBJ2-1, with TRBD1 matching over 10 bases. Germline V gene sequence: CDR1 SGHTA, CDR2 FQGNSA. CDR3 length: 17 amino acids. V shed 5 bases and J 8 bases; nucleotides not matched to a gene: 15. CDR3 DNA: TGTGCCAGCAGCCCCTCTTCCGGGGACAGGGGTTATCATGAGCAGTTCTTC. Translation: CASSPSSGDRGYHEQFF.

This clonotype was found a few times. The chain has TRBV20-1 and TRBJ1-4, with D possibly matching TRBD1 (6 bases). Germline lookup yields CDR1 DFQATT and CDR2 SNEGSKA (reference sequence). This CDR3 spans 13 amino acids. The germline V and J ends were trimmed by 3 bases and 6 bases, with 11 bases remaining between them. CDR3 in amino acids: CSASGQPHEKLFF. In DNA, the CDR3 is TGCAGTGCTAGTGGACAGCCGCATGAAAAACTGTTTTTT.

This clonotype was counted between two and nine times. The V call is TRBV5-1, the J call TRBJ2-3; 9 nucleotides match TRBD2. V shed 9 bases and J 0 bases; nucleotides not matched to a gene: 14. The length of the CDR3 is 17 residues. Per the germline V gene, CDR1 is SGHRS and CDR2 is YFSETQ. The CDR3 sequence is CATTPGSTSGSTDTQYF. CDR3 sequence (DNA): TGCGCCACCACCCCCGGGTCGACTAGCGGAAGCACAGATACGCAGTATTTT. Filled out from reference TRBV5-1 and TRBJ2-3, the complete variable domain reads KAGVTQTPRYLIKTRGQQVTLSCSPISGHRSVSWYQQTPGQGLQFLFEYFSETQRNKGNFPGRFSGRQFSNSRSEMNVSTLELGDSALYLCATTPGSTSGSTDTQYFGPGTRLTVL.